This T cell receptor beta chain originates from a study of OX40 agonist ivuxolimab in advanced cancers. Study-level background: Every patient in dose escalation had hepatocellular carcinoma, melanoma, renal cell or head and neck cancer.

Profiled with immunoSEQ multiplex PCR; TCRdb holds only in-frame clones, not every one. The sample records 16,000 or so clones, 75% to 90% being singletons. The CDR3 length is 14 residues. Germline CDR1 SGHAT, CDR2 FQNNGV. The germline V and J ends were trimmed by 3 bases and 4 bases, with 11 bases remaining between them. The sample in question was CD4+ or CD8+ T cells sorted from blood, obtained in a trial of the OX40 agonist ivuxolimab. The J gene is TRBJ2-3, the V gene TRBV11-2; a possible D gene is TRBD2 (5 bases). This receptor was obtained from an adult with an advanced solid tumor such as melanoma, head and neck, liver or kidney cancer. CDR3 in DNA: TGTGCCAGCAGCTTTGTCGGGAAGGCAGATACGCAGTATTTT. Protein product: CASSFVGKADTQYF. Variable domain in full (rest from reference TRBV11-2 and TRBJ2-3): EAGVAQSPRYKIIEKRQSVAFWCNPISGHATLYWYQQILGQGPKLLIQFQNNGVVDDSQLPKDRFSAERLKGVDSTLKIQPAKLEDSAVYLCASSFVGKADTQYFGPGTRLTVL.